This is a list of T cell receptor beta chains from one sample in a study of blood T cell repertoires in COVID-19. Assay: immunoSEQ multiplex PCR; the TCRdb copy retains only in-frame clones and omits some. The table includes hundreds of thousands of clones, roughly 85% detected once. Sequenced input: PBMCs or T cells enriched from blood (not recorded which). Receptor source: a woman aged 45 to 65 with acute COVID-19. Both conserved end residues are part of each CDR3. Fields, in order: J gene, V gene, clone size, CDR3 length, D gene, CDR3 DNA, CDR3 protein. A D gene is named only where the DNA matches it firmly. Clone size appears in some rows only: once, few, many, or a class for an expanded clone.

>TRBJ2-1|TRBV19|once|11|-
TGTGCCAGTAGCAGGGCTAATGAGCAGTTCTTC
CASSRANEQFF
>TRBJ2-1|TRBV7-9|-|16|-
TGTGCCAGCAGCTTAACCCCCAAGGCTAGGTACAATGAGCAGTTCTTC
CASSLTPKARYNEQFF
>TRBJ2-6|TRBV5-1|-|16|-
TGCGCCAGCAGCGAGGGACTCGTCCCTGGGGCCAACGTCCTGACTTTC
CASSEGLVPGANVLTF
>TRBJ2-4|TRBV6-5|-|14|-
TGTGCCAGCAGTCGGGGAGGCGGAGAAAACATTCAGTACTTC
CASSRGGGENIQYF
>TRBJ2-7|TRBV29-1|-|13|-
TGCAGCGTTGACGGGACTTCGGTAAACGAGCAGTACTTC
CSVDGTSVNEQYF
>TRBJ1-5|TRBV20-1|once|14|TRBD1
TGCAGTGCTACTGACAGGGGCAACAATCAGCCCCAGCATTTT
CSATDRGNNQPQHF
>TRBJ2-3|TRBV27|once|16|TRBD2
TGTGCCAGCAGTTTAGTAAGCAGCGGGGGGGATGATACGCAGTATTTT
CASSLVSSGGDDTQYF
>TRBJ1-6|TRBV19|-|18|TRBD1
TGTGCCAGTAGTGCCCGGACAGGGAGTAGCTCCTATAATTCACCCCTCCACTTT
CASSARTGSSSYNSPLHF
>TRBJ2-3|TRBV11-2|-|13|-
TGTGCCAGCAGCTTGGGGACCTCAGGGGCTCCGCATTTT
CASSLGTSGAPHF
>TRBJ1-5|TRBV11-2|-|15|-
TGTGCCAGCAGCTTAGGGCAGGGGCCCAATCAGCCCCAGCATTTT
CASSLGQGPNQPQHF
>TRBJ1-2|TRBV7-3|-|15|-
TGTGCCAGCAGCTTAACTGGTGGGCAGGAAGATGGCTACACCTTC
CASSLTGGQEDGYTF
>TRBJ2-5|TRBV9|-|16|TRBD2
TGTGCCAGCAGCGGCGAAGGGACTAGTGGGATGGTGACCCAGTACTTC
CASSGEGTSGMVTQYF
>TRBJ1-2|TRBV11-2|-|13|-
TGTGCCAGCAGCTTAGATCCGGGAAGCGGCTACACCTTC
CASSLDPGSGYTF
>TRBJ1-5|TRBV18|-|16|TRBD1
TGTGCCAGCTCACCGGGACAGGGCCACCGTAATCAGCCCCAGCATTTT
CASSPGQGHRNQPQHF
>TRBJ2-7|TRBV6-5|-|14|-
TGTGCCAGCAGTTACCTAGGACTTAACTACGAGCAGTACTTC
CASSYLGLNYEQYF
>TRBJ1-2|TRBV7-2|-|14|-
TGTGCCAGCAGCTTATCAGGCCAGGGGTATGGCTACACCTTC
CASSLSGQGYGYTF
>TRBJ2-5|TRBV9|-|15|TRBD2
TGTGCCAGCAGCGTAGAGGCGGGGGGACAAGAGACCCAGTACTTC
CASSVEAGGQETQYF
>TRBJ2-7|TRBV5-1|few|15|TRBD2
TGCGCCAGCAGCTTGGATGGGACTAGCGTCTACGAGCAGTACTTC
CASSLDGTSVYEQYF
>TRBJ1-2|TRBV28|-|14|-
TGTGCCAGCAACTCCGCCCTTTTAAACTATGGCTACACCTTC
CASNSALLNYGYTF
>TRBJ2-2|TRBV9|many|17|TRBD1
TGTGCCAGCAGCGTATCTTGGGTGGCTCAGGGGGCCGGGGAGCTGTTTTTT
CASSVSWVAQGAGELFF
>TRBJ2-6|TRBV19|-|13|-
TGTGCCTGTCAGGGCTCTGGGGCCAACGTCCTGACTTTC
CACQGSGANVLTF
>TRBJ2-7|TRBV10-1|-|13|TRBD1
TGCGCCAGCAGCGGGACAGGCCCAAACGAGCAGTACTTC
CASSGTGPNEQYF
>TRBJ1-3|TRBV30|-|11|-
TGTGCCGGAAACAGAGGAAACACCATATATTTT
CAGNRGNTIYF
>TRBJ1-3|TRBV5-1|-|16|TRBD1
TGCGCCAGCAGCTCCGGGACAGGGGACTCTGGAAACACCATATATTTT
CASSSGTGDSGNTIYF
>TRBJ1-4|TRBV7-2|-|18|-
TGTGCCAGCAGCTTAGTTCAGATAACACATGCAACTAATGAAAAACTGTTTTTT
CASSLVQITHATNEKLFF
>TRBJ1-6|TRBV19|-|14|TRBD1
TGTGCCAGTAGTACCCAGGGGGGTAATTCACCCCTCCACTTT
CASSTQGGNSPLHF
>TRBJ1-2|TRBV7-8|-|15|TRBD1
TGTGCCAGCAGCACAGGGACAGGGTCCCTCTATGGCTACACCTTC
CASSTGTGSLYGYTF
>TRBJ2-7|TRBV10-2|-|17|TRBD2
TGCGCCAGCAGTATGGTTAGCGGGGGGGCTCATTCAGACGAGCAGTACTTC
CASSMVSGGAHSDEQYF